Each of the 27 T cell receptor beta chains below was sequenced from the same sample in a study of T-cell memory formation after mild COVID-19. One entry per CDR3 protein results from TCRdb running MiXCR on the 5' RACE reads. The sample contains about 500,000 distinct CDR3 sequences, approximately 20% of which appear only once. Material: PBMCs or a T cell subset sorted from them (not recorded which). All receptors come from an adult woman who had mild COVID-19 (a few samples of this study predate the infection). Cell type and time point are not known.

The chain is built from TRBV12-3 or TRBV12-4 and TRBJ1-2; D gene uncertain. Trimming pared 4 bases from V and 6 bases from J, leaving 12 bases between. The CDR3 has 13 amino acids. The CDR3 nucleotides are TGTGCCAGCAGTTACACAGTGATCGATGGCTACACCTTC. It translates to CASSYTVIDGYTF.

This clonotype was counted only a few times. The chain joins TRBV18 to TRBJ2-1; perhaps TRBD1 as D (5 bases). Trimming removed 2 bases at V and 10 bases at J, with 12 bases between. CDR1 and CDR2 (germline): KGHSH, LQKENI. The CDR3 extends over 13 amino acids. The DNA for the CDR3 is TGTGCCAGCTCACCATTAGGGGCCCTCGAGCAGTTCTTC. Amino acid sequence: CASSPLGALEQFF.

The CDR3 sequence is CATSPGTGGSPLHF. In DNA form, the CDR3 reads TGTGCCACCAGCCCCGGGACAGGGGGTTCACCCCTCCACTTT. The chain is built from TRBV15 and TRBJ1-6; TRBD1 agrees at 11 bases. CDR1 and CDR2 (germline): LNHNV, YYDKDF (reference sequence). With V trimmed by 5 bases and J by 9 bases, 3 bases remained unmatched. The CDR3 has 14 residues. Full variable domain (remainder filled in from reference TRBV15 and TRBJ1-6): DAMVIQNPRYQVTQFGKPVTLSCSQTLNHNVMYWYQQKSSQAPKLLFHYYDKDFNNEADTPDNFQSRRPNTSFCFLDIRSPGLGDTAMYLCATSPGTGGSPLHFGNGTRLTVT.

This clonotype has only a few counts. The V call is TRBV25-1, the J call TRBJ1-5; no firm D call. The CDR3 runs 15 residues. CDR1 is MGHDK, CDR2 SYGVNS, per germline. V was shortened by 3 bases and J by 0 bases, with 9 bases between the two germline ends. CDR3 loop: CASSDLGHSNQPQHF. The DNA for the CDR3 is TGTGCCAGCAGTGATCTTGGGCATAGCAATCAGCCCCAGCATTTT.

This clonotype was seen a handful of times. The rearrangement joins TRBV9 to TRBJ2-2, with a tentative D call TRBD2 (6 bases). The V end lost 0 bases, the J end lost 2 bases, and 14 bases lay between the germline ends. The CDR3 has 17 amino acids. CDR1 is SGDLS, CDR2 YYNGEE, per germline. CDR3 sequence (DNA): TGTGCCAGCAGCGTAGCTCCCGGGACTCCCAACACCGGGGAGCTGTTTTTT. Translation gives CASSVAPGTPNTGELFF.

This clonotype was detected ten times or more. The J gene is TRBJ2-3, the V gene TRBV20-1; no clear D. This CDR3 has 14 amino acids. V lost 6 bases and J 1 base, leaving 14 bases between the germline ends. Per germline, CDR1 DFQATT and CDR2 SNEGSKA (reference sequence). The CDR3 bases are TGCAGTGCCCGAAGGCAGCCTGGCACAGATACGCAGTATTTT. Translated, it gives CSARRQPGTDTQYF.

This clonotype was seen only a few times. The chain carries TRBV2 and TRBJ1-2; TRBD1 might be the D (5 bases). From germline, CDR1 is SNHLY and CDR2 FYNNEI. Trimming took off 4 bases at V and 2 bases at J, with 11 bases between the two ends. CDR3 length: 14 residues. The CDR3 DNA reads TGTGCCAGCAGTGGAGGTAGGGGAAACTATGGCTACACCTTC. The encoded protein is CASSGGRGNYGYTF.

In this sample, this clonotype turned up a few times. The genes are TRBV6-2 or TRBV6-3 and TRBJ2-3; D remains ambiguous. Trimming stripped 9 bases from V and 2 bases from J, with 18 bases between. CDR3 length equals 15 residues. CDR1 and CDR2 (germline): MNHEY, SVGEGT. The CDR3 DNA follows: TGTGCCAGAAGCCCCGAACTCCAAGCCACAGATACGCAGTATTTT. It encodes CARSPELQATDTQYF.

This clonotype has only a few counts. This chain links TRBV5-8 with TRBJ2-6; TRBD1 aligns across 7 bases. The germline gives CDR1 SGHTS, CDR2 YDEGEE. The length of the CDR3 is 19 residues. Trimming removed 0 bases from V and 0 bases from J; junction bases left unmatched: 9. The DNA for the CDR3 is TGTGCCAGCAGCTTGGATCCCGGGACAGTCGACTCTGGGGCCAACGTCCTGACTTTC. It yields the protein CASSLDPGTVDSGANVLTF.

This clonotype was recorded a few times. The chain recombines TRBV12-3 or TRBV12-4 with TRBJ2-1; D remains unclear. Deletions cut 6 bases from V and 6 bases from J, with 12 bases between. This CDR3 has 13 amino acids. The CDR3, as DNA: TGTGCCAGCAGGCCGGACGGAGCCAATGAGCAGTTCTTC. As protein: CASRPDGANEQFF.

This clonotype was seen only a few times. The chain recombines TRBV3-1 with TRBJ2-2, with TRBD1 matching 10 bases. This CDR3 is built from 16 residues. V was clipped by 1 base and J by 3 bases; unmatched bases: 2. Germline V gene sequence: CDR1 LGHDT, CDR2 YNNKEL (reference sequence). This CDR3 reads CASSQADRGYTGELFF. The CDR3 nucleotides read TGTGCCAGCAGCCAAGCGGACAGGGGGTACACCGGGGAGCTGTTTTTT.

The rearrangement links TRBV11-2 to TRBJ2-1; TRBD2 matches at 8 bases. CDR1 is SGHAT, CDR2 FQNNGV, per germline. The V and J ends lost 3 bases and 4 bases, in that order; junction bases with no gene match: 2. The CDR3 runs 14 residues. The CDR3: CASSFSGMYNEQFF. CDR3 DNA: TGTGCCAGCAGCTTTAGCGGGATGTACAATGAGCAGTTCTTC.

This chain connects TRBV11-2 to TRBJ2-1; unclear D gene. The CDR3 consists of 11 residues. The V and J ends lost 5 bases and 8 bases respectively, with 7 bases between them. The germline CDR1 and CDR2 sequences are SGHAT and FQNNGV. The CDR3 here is CASSPSDEQFF. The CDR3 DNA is TGTGCCAGCAGCCCCTCAGATGAGCAGTTCTTC.

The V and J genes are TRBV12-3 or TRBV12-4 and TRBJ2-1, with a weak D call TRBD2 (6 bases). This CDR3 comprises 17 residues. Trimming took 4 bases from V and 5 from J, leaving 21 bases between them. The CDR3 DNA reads TGTGCCAGCAGTTCCCGGATCTCTAGCGTACCTCACAATGAGCAGTTCTTC. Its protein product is CASSSRISSVPHNEQFF.

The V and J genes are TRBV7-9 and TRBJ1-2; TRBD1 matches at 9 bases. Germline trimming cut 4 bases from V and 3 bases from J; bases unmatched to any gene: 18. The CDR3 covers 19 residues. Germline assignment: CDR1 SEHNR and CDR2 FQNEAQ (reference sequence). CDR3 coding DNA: TGTGCCAGCAGCTCCCCCTCGGGACAGGGTCATGTGTGGGACTATGGCTACACCTTC. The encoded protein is CASSSPSGQGHVWDYGYTF.

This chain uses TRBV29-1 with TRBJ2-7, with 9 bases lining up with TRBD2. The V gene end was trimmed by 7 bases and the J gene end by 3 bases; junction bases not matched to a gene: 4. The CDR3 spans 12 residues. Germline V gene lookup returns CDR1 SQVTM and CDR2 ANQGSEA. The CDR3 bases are TGCAGCGCTTCGACTAGCGGCTACGAGCAGTACTTC. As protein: CSASTSGYEQYF.

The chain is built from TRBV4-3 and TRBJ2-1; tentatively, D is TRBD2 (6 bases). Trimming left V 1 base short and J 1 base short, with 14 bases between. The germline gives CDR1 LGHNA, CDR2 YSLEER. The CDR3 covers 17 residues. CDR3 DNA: TGCGCCAGCAGCCAAGGGAGGGGCCCAGGTTCCTACAATGAGCAGTTCTTC. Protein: CASSQGRGPGSYNEQFF.

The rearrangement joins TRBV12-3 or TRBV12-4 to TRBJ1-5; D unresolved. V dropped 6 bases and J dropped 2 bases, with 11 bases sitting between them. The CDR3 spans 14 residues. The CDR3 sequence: CASRNGRGNQPQHF. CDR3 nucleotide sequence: TGTGCCAGCAGGAACGGACGGGGCAATCAGCCCCAGCATTTT.

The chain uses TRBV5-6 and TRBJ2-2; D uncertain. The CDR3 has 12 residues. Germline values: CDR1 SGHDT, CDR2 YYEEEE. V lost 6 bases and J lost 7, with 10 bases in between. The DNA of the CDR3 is TGTGCCAGCAATGTCGGCATCGGGGAGCTGTTTTTT. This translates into CASNVGIGELFF. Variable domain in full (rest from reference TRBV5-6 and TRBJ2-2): DAGVTQSPTHLIKTRGQQVTLRCSPKSGHDTVSWYQQALGQGPQFIFQYYEEEERQRGNFPDRFSGHQFPNYSSELNVNALLLGDSALYLCASNVGIGELFFGEGSRLTVL.

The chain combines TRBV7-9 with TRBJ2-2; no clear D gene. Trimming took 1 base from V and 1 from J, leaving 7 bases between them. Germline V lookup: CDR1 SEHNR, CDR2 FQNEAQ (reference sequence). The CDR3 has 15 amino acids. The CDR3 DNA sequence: TGTGCCAGCAGCTTAGTATCACAGAACACCGGGGAGCTGTTTTTT. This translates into CASSLVSQNTGELFF. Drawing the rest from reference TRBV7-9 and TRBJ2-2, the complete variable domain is DTGVSQNPRHKITKRGQNVTFRCDPISEHNRLYWYRQTLGQGPEFLTYFQNEAQLEKSRLLSDRFSAERPKGSFSTLEIQRTEQGDSAMYLCASSLVSQNTGELFFGEGSRLTVL.

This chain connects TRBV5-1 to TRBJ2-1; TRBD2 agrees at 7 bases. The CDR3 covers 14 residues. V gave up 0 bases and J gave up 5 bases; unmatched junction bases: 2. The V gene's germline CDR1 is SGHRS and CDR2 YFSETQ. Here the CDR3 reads CASSLGAGDNEQFF. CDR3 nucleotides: TGCGCCAGCAGCTTGGGGGCGGGGGACAATGAGCAGTTCTTC.

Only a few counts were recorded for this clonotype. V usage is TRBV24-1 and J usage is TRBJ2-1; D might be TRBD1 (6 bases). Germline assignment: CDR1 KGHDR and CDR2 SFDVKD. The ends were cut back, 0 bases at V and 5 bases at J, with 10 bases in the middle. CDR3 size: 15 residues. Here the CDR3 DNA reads TGTGCCACCAGTGATTTGCAGGGGCCCGACAATGAGCAGTTCTTC. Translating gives CATSDLQGPDNEQFF.

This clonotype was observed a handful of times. The CDR3 DNA reads TGCAGTGCTAGACCCTCACCGGGAATCTACGAGCAGTACTTC. Translation gives CSARPSPGIYEQYF. The chain carries TRBV20-1 and TRBJ2-7; maybe TRBD2 (5 bases). This CDR3 is built from 14 residues. V gave up 2 bases and J gave up 3 bases, with 14 bases separating them. Looked up from germline, CDR1 is DFQATT and CDR2 is SNEGSKA (reference sequence).

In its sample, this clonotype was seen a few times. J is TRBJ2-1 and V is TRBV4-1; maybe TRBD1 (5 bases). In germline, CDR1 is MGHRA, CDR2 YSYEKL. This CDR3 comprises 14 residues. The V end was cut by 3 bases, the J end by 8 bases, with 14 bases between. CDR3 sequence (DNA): TGCGCCAGCAGCCAGTTCACAGGAGTCGATGAGCAGTTCTTC. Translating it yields CASSQFTGVDEQFF.

The CDR3 loop reads CASSRTGGANTEAFF. Written as DNA, the CDR3 is TGTGCCAGCAGTCGGACAGGGGGCGCGAACACTGAAGCTTTCTTT. The J gene is TRBJ1-1, the V gene TRBV12-3 or TRBV12-4; 11 bases agree with TRBD1. The CDR3 sequence is 15 residues long. The ends lost 5 bases at V and 1 base at J; junction bases unmatched: 3.

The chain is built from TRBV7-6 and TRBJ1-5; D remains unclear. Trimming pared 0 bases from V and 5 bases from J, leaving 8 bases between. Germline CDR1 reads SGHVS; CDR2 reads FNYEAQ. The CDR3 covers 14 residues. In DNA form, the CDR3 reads TGTGCCAGCAGCTTAGCGCCCCGGGATCAGCCCCAGCATTTT. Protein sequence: CASSLAPRDQPQHF.

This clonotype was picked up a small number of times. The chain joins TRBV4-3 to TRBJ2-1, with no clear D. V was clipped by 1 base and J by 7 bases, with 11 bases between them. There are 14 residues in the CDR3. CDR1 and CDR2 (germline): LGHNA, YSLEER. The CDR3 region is CASSQVVLGNEQFF. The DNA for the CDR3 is TGCGCCAGCAGCCAAGTGGTCCTGGGAAATGAGCAGTTCTTC.